This T cell receptor beta chain was found in a study of blood T cell repertoires in COVID-19. Measured with immunoSEQ multiplex PCR; TCRdb has only the in-frame clones, and not every one. Among more than 95,000 clones listed, approximately 90% were seen once. This CDR3 spans 11 amino acids. V gave up 5 bases and J gave up 3 bases, with 5 bases separating them. CDR1 SNHLY and CDR2 FYNNEI come from the germline V gene. The sequence was collected from an elderly woman in a cohort sampled during active COVID-19. Source material: peripheral blood. The chain joins TRBV2 to TRBJ2-7; D uncertain. CDR3 residues: CASSYSYEQYF. CDR3 bases: TGTGCCAGCAGTTACAGCTACGAGCAGTACTTC.